Detailed here is one T cell receptor (beta chain). Its target is unknown. The sample originates from a study of identical twins. General observations from the study: In zero-insertion analyses, partial confounding could arise from invariant MAIT and iNKT cells.

Germline V gives CDR1 DFQATT, CDR2 SNEGSKA (reference sequence). V lost 6 bases and J lost 6, with 20 bases in between. This CDR3 is 15 amino acids long. Healthy Caucasians provided all donations. TCRdb re-called the 5' RACE reads through MiXCR, storing one row per CDR3 protein. The repertoire holds about 200,000 distinct CDR3 sequences, with approximately 10% as singletons. The chain recombines TRBV20-1 with TRBJ2-2; D possibly corresponds to TRBD2 (5 bases). This receptor was obtained from a man in his fifties in good health. Sequencing input: memory T cells sorted from blood. CDR3 region: CSAPSYSGRAGELFF. The CDR3 DNA follows: TGCAGTGCGCCGAGCTACAGCGGAAGGGCCGGGGAGCTGTTTTTT.